The 29 T cell receptor beta chains in this list originate from one sample, sequenced in a study of T cell repertoires in cytomegalovirus infection. TCRdb re-derived calls from the reads in MiXCR, one entry per CDR3 protein. Of about 740,000 distinct CDR3 sequences in the sample, approximately 34% were seen once. The sample was PBMCs. These receptor sequences come from a human donor in good health (CMV status not recorded). Some clones in this sample may be carry-over from other donors' samples.

This clonotype was seen a handful of times. The J gene is TRBJ2-7, the V gene TRBV11-3; 7 bases are a match to TRBD1. CDR1 is SGHNT, CDR2 YENEEA, per germline. The CDR3 spans 14 residues. The J segment lost 2 bases and the V segment lost 5 bases, leaving 6 bases of the junction unmatched. CDR3 amino acids: CASSHGDSPYEQYF. The DNA for the CDR3 is TGTGCCAGCAGCCACGGGGACAGCCCCTACGAGCAGTACTTC.

A word on this clonotype: No conserved phenylalanine or tryptophan ends this CDR3, so it is likely a read error. This rearrangement joins TRBV7-2 to TRBJ2-5; D remains ambiguous. The CDR3 totals 15 residues. Germline lookup yields CDR1 SGHTA and CDR2 FQGNSA. CDR3 sequence reads: CARSLGSPPQETQYL. CDR3 nucleotide sequence: TGTGCCAGAAGCTTAGGTTCGCCTCCCCAAGAGACCCAGTACTTG.

This chain uses TRBV19 with TRBJ1-5; 8 positions match TRBD1. CDR1 and CDR2 from the germline V gene are LNHDA and SQIVND (reference sequence). This CDR3 is 13 amino acids long. V gave up 8 bases and J gave up 3 bases; unmatched junction bases: 3. Written as DNA, the CDR3 is TGTGCCAGTCGGGACAGGCTCAATCAGCCCCAGCATTTT. Its translation is CASRDRLNQPQHF.

V is TRBV7-9 and J is TRBJ2-7; the D is unclear. Trimming stripped 3 bases from V and 0 bases from J, with 18 bases between. The CDR3 length is 17 residues. Germline values: CDR1 SEHNR, CDR2 FQNEAQ (reference sequence). CDR3 region: CASSLGGRPRSSYEQYF. DNA for the CDR3: TGTGCCAGCAGCTTGGGTGGCAGACCCCGAAGCTCCTACGAGCAGTACTTC.

This chain joins TRBV12-3 or TRBV12-4 and TRBJ1-6, with 8 bases that match TRBD1. V lost 4 bases to trimming and J lost 10 bases; unmatched junction nucleotides: 9. CDR3 length: 15 residues. CDR3 bases: TGTGCCAGCAGTTACGAGACAGGGGCAAGGTCACCCCTCCACTTT. Translation: CASSYETGARSPLHF.

This clonotype appeared a few times. This sequence joins TRBV27 and TRBJ2-3; 15 nucleotides agree with TRBD2. CDR3 size: 21 residues. V lost 4 bases to trimming and J lost 1 base; unmatched junction nucleotides: 15. From germline, CDR1 is MNHEY and CDR2 SMNVEV (reference sequence). The CDR3 reads CASSSIDPGLAGGRRTDTQYF. The CDR3, as DNA: TGTGCCAGCAGTTCTATCGACCCGGGACTAGCGGGAGGAAGACGCACAGATACGCAGTATTTT.

This clonotype was picked up one time. A single base separates this from a much larger clone, so it may be a read error. The chain combines TRBV7-2 with TRBJ1-5, with 9 bases that match TRBD1. The CDR3 sequence is 17 residues long. The germline gives CDR1 SGHTA, CDR2 FQGNSA. The CDR3 sequence: CASSERRTGAGNQPQRF. The CDR3, as DNA: TGTGCCAGCAGCGAGAGGAGGACAGGGGCAGGCAATCAGCCCCAGCGTTTT.

V is TRBV28 and J is TRBJ1-2; weak D call: TRBD1 (6 bases). The CDR3 is made up of 14 amino acids. With 6 bases removed from V and 4 bases from J, the gap between germline ends came to 15 bases. CDR1 and CDR2 (germline): MDHEN, SYDVKM. Here the CDR3 reads CASRPGGGRYGYTF. The CDR3 DNA is TGTGCCAGCAGGCCGGGGGGCGGTCGCTATGGCTACACCTTC.

The rearrangement joins TRBV15 to TRBJ1-1, with no clear D. The CDR3 is 14 residues long. Germline loops: CDR1 LNHNV, CDR2 YYDKDF (reference sequence). V lost 0 bases to trimming and J lost 5 bases, with 10 bases between them. Here the CDR3 reads CATSRDPRNTEAFF. The CDR3 DNA follows: TGTGCCACCAGCAGAGATCCCCGGAATACTGAAGCTTTCTTT.

Comments on this clonotype: A much larger clone sits a single nucleotide away, making a read error possible. The V gene is TRBV19, the J gene TRBJ1-5, with a possible D match to TRBD1 (5 bases). V gave up 8 bases and J gave up 10 bases, with 18 bases separating them. The germline V gene encodes CDR1 LNHDA and CDR2 SQIVND (reference sequence). CDR3 size: 13 residues. The CDR3 DNA reads as TGTGCCAGTGCTTCAGGGTCGAGGCATCCCCAGCATTTT. It is translated as CASASGSRHPQHF.

This clonotype has just a few counts. The chain uses TRBV28 and TRBJ1-1; D may be TRBD1 (6 bases). The germline V gene encodes CDR1 MDHEN and CDR2 SYDVKM. The CDR3 runs to 13 residues. Trimming removed 3 bases from V and 7 bases from J, with 12 bases in between. The CDR3 DNA reads TGTGCCAGCAGTTTCGGACAGCTCATTGAAGCTTTCTTT. Its protein is CASSFGQLIEAFF.

The chain recombines TRBV11-3 with TRBJ1-1; no reliable D call. In germline, CDR1 is SGHNT, CDR2 YENEEA. Between the trimmed V and J ends, which lost 5 bases and 3 bases, there was a span of 13 bases. The CDR3 is made up of 14 amino acids. CDR3 protein: CASSLRGMDTEAFF. The DNA of the CDR3 is TGTGCCAGCAGCCTCCGCGGCATGGACACTGAAGCTTTCTTT. The full variable domain, rest sourced from reference TRBV11-3 and TRBJ1-1, is EAGVVQSPRYKIIEKKQPVAFWCNPISGHNTLYWYLQNLGQGPELLIRYENEEAVDDSQLPKDRFSAERLKGVDSTLKIQPAELGDSAVYLCASSLRGMDTEAFFGQGTRLTVV.

This clonotype turned up a few times. The chain recombines TRBV6-5 with TRBJ1-2, with TRBD1 matching 7 bases. The CDR3 has 14 amino acids. The trim removed 3 bases at V and 0 bases at J, leaving 1 base unmatched. Germline CDR1 and CDR2: MNHEY and SVGAGI. The CDR3 sequence is CASSYGTANYGYTF. As DNA, the CDR3 is TGTGCCAGCAGTTATGGGACAGCTAACTATGGCTACACCTTC.

This clonotype was found a few times. The chain combines TRBV28 with TRBJ1-1; the D is unclear. The ends were cut back, 3 bases at V and 8 bases at J, with 10 bases in the middle. Per germline, CDR1 MDHEN and CDR2 SYDVKM. This CDR3 is built from 12 residues. The CDR3 protein is CASSLGSLEAFF. DNA of the CDR3: TGTGCCAGCAGTTTGGGCTCCCTGGAAGCTTTCTTT.

In its sample, this clonotype was seen a few times. The chain couples TRBV10-3 to TRBJ2-7; 9 bases are shared with TRBD1. This CDR3 is built from 14 residues. Trimming cost V 6 bases and J 0 bases; bases outside gene matches: 3. Germline V gene data show CDR1 as ENHRY and CDR2 as SYGVKD. CDR3 in DNA: TGTGCCATCAGCACAGGGGGCAGCTCCTACGAGCAGTACTTC. Amino acids: CAISTGGSSYEQYF.

This clonotype was seen once. The chain recombines TRBV5-7 with TRBJ2-1, with D perhaps matching TRBD2 (8 bases). TRBV5-7 is marked as an open reading frame, function uncertain. V was cut by 2 bases and J by 3 bases, with 24 bases left in between. The CDR3 loop spans 19 amino acids. CDR3 sequence (DNA): TGTGCCAGCAGCTTATTGACAGGGTTAAAGCGGGAGCTCTACAATGAGCAGTTCTTC. It codes for CASSLLTGLKRELYNEQFF.

V and J are TRBV28 and TRBJ1-1, with D maybe TRBD1 (6 bases). Germline values: CDR1 MDHEN, CDR2 SYDVKM. V was shortened by 6 bases and J by 3 bases, with 14 bases between the two germline ends. CDR3 length: 14 amino acids. The CDR3 sequence: CASRRAGVDTEAFF. In DNA, the CDR3 is TGTGCCAGCAGAAGGGCAGGGGTGGACACTGAAGCTTTCTTT.

This clonotype was recorded a few times. J is TRBJ2-7 and V is TRBV20-1, with 12 bases fitting TRBD1. V was pared by 0 bases and J by 7 bases, with 10 bases of the junction left unmatched. The length of the CDR3 is 16 residues. Germline V lookup: CDR1 DFQATT, CDR2 SNEGSKA (reference sequence). The CDR3 DNA reads TGCAGTGCTAGAGATCTCGGAGGGACAGGGGGCCGGGAGCAGTACTTC. This translates into CSARDLGGTGGREQYF.

The chain carries TRBV28 and TRBJ1-2; D gene unclear. The germline V gene has CDR1 MDHEN and CDR2 SYDVKM. Trimming stripped 3 bases from V and 1 base from J, with 9 bases between. The CDR3 has 14 amino acids. In DNA form, the CDR3 reads TGTGCCAGCAGTTTGCCGCGCCATAACTATGGCTACACCTTC. As protein: CASSLPRHNYGYTF.

The rearrangement uses TRBV11-2 and TRBJ1-4; D is uncertain. This CDR3 spans 15 amino acids. V shed 5 bases and J shed 8 bases, with 18 bases lying between them. Germline V CDR1 and CDR2: SGHAT, FQNNGV. CDR3 in amino acids: CASSPNGRGGEKLFF. DNA of the CDR3: TGTGCCAGCAGCCCGAATGGAAGAGGTGGAGAAAAACTGTTTTTT.

This chain uses TRBV20-1 with TRBJ2-5, with 7 bases fitting TRBD2. The CDR3 has 18 amino acids. V shed 0 bases, J shed 5 bases, and the junction held 18 bases outside the gene matches. Germline CDR1 DFQATT, CDR2 SNEGSKA (reference sequence). For the CDR3, the DNA is TGCAGTGCTAGAGAATATGCGGGAGACGTGTCAAAGCGGGAGACCCAGTACTTC. Translating gives CSAREYAGDVSKRETQYF.

In this sample, this clonotype turned up a few times. V usage is TRBV7-2 and J usage is TRBJ2-1, with D possibly being TRBD2 (5 bases). CDR1 and CDR2 from the germline V gene are SGHTA and FQGNSA. Trimming stripped 5 bases from V and 8 bases from J, with 10 bases between. The CDR3 totals 12 residues. CDR3 nucleotide sequence: TGTGCCAGCAGCGGGTGGCGGGATGAGCAGTTCTTC. Its protein is CASSGWRDEQFF.

V usage is TRBV7-6 and J usage is TRBJ1-2; unclear D gene. The V gene's germline CDR1 is SGHVS and CDR2 FNYEAQ. This CDR3 is 16 amino acids long. The V end lost 5 bases, the J end lost 0 bases, and 16 bases lay between the germline ends. The CDR3 DNA is TGTGCCAGCAGCCGAGGACCGGGGAATTCTAACTATGGCTACACCTTC. It specifies CASSRGPGNSNYGYTF. Based on the CDR3 plus reference TRBV7-6 and TRBJ1-2, the full variable domain is GAGVSQSPRYKVTKRGQDVALRCDPISGHVSLYWYRQALGQGPEFLTYFNYEAQQDKSGLPNDRFSAERPEGSISTLTIQRTEQRDSAMYRCASSRGPGNSNYGYTFGSGTRLTVV.

The chain combines TRBV28 with TRBJ2-7; TRBD1 matches 9 bases. CDR3 length: 14 amino acids. Germline values: CDR1 MDHEN, CDR2 SYDVKM. The V and J ends lost 8 bases and 2 bases, in that order; junction bases with no gene match: 7. The CDR3, as DNA: TGTGCCAGCCGCAACAGGGGGCCCGCCTACGAGCAGTACTTC. Protein sequence: CASRNRGPAYEQYF.

The chain recombines TRBV11-2 with TRBJ2-1; TRBD1 aligns across 7 bases. The CDR3 length is 15 residues. From germline, CDR1 is SGHAT and CDR2 FQNNGV. V gave up 4 bases and J gave up 7 bases; unmatched junction bases: 10. The CDR3 nucleotides are TGTGCCAGCAGCTGGGACCAGGGACAGCTAAATGAGCAGTTCTTC. Translated, it gives CASSWDQGQLNEQFF. The complete variable domain, with remaining parts taken from reference TRBV11-2 and TRBJ2-1, reads EAGVAQSPRYKIIEKRQSVAFWCNPISGHATLYWYQQILGQGPKLLIQFQNNGVVDDSQLPKDRFSAERLKGVDSTLKIQPAKLEDSAVYLCASSWDQGQLNEQFFGPGTRLTVL.

This clonotype was counted many times. The chain uses TRBV7-2 and TRBJ1-6; the D gene is possibly TRBD1 (6 bases). Trimming shortened V by 3 bases and J by 10 bases, and 13 bases separated the two germline ends. This CDR3 comprises 14 residues. The germline V gene encodes CDR1 SGHTA and CDR2 FQGNSA. As DNA, the CDR3 is TGTGCCAGCAGCTTGGGCGGGGGGCAGTCACCCCTCCACTTT. Translating gives CASSLGGGQSPLHF.

This clonotype showed up just once. Given the absence of the conserved phenylalanine or tryptophan at the CDR3 end, a read error is likely. The chain carries TRBV7-2 and TRBJ2-2, with TRBD1 matching 7 bases. Looked up from germline, CDR1 is SGHTA and CDR2 is FQGNSA. V was pared by 6 bases and J by 2 bases, with 6 bases of the junction left unmatched. The CDR3 loop spans 15 amino acids. CDR3 in amino acids: CASRNRDSNTGELFC. The CDR3 DNA reads as TGTGCCAGCAGGAACCGGGACAGCAACACCGGGGAGCTGTTTTGT.

The V call is TRBV7-3, the J call TRBJ2-3; D remains unclear. The V end was cut by 1 base, the J end by 2 bases, with 10 bases between. This CDR3 has 15 residues. The germline V gene has CDR1 SGHTA and CDR2 FQGTGA. As DNA, the CDR3 is TGTGCCAGCAGCTTAAGTGGGTATATCACAGATACGCAGTATTTT. It codes for CASSLSGYITDTQYF.

V gene TRBV12-3 or TRBV12-4 combines with J gene TRBJ2-7; 7 nucleotides match TRBD2. J was trimmed by 0 bases and V by 3 bases; bases with no gene match: 11. This CDR3 has 17 amino acids. The CDR3 region is CASSLSVLAETSYEQYF. In DNA, the CDR3 is TGTGCCAGCAGTTTGTCCGTTCTAGCGGAAACCTCCTACGAGCAGTACTTC.